One sample yielded the 21 T cell receptor beta chains listed below, sequenced in a study of beta chain features in type 1 diabetes. Expressed TCRB transcripts got sequenced, as all isolated RNA was reverse transcribed. Here immunoSEQ multiplex PCR was the method, and the copy in TCRdb shows in-frame clones only, minus some. The sample yields 900,000 or so clones, 17% seen once. Sequencing was done on a sample of naive CD4+ T cells from blood. The receptors derive from a woman between 18 and 29 years old in good health.

V and J are TRBV6-6 and TRBJ1-2, with D possibly TRBD1 on 5 matching bases. Germline CDR1 and CDR2: MNHNY and SVGAGI (reference sequence). Between the trimmed V and J ends, which lost 0 bases and 7 bases, there was a span of 12 bases. The CDR3 has 14 amino acids. The CDR3 region has the DNA TGTGCCAGCAGTTACTCTACAGGCCAAAGTGGCTACACCTTC. Translating gives CASSYSTGQSGYTF.

In its sample, this clone was seen a few times. The chain couples TRBV5-1 to TRBJ1-1; TRBD1 matches at 8 bases. Trimming at V came to 2 bases and at J to 0 bases, leaving 9 bases not matched to a gene. CDR3 size: 17 residues. The germline CDR1 and CDR2 sequences are SGHRS and YFSETQ. The CDR3 DNA sequence: TGCGCCAGCAGCTTACAGGGGGGAAATGGTGTGAACACTGAAGCTTTCTTT. This encodes CASSLQGGNGVNTEAFF.

A word on this clone: Other DNA sequences in this sample translate to the same CDR3. J is TRBJ2-7 and V is TRBV4-2, with 9 positions matching TRBD2. CDR3 length: 15 amino acids. The J segment lost 0 bases and the V segment lost 3 bases, leaving 3 bases of the junction unmatched. Germline V gives CDR1 LGHNA, CDR2 YNFKEQ. CDR3 region: CASSQDSGSSYEQYF. The CDR3 DNA is TGTGCCAGCAGCCAGGATAGCGGGAGCTCCTACGAGCAGTACTTC.

This chain links TRBV15 with TRBJ2-3; 10 nucleotides match TRBD2. Unmatched junction bases numbered 1, after V lost 1 base and J lost 0 bases. Germline V gene lookup returns CDR1 LNHNV and CDR2 YYDKDF (reference sequence). This CDR3 is built from 16 residues. The CDR3 protein is CATSRGTSGSTDTQYF. CDR3 coding DNA: TGTGCCACCAGCAGAGGGACTAGCGGCAGCACAGATACGCAGTATTTT.

The chain links TRBV5-6 to TRBJ2-2, with 12 bases that match TRBD2. The junction had 7 bases not matched to a gene; V was cut back by 4 bases and J by 6 bases. Germline loops: CDR1 SGHDT, CDR2 YYEEEE. The CDR3 contains 16 residues. The CDR3 spells CASSDVGLAGAGELFF. Here the CDR3 DNA reads TGTGCCAGCAGCGACGTGGGACTAGCGGGTGCCGGGGAGCTGTTTTTT.

The genes are TRBV10-3 and TRBJ2-1, with TRBD1 matching over 9 bases. The germline gives CDR1 ENHRY, CDR2 SYGVKD. J was trimmed by 3 bases and V by 4 bases; bases with no gene match: 13. The CDR3 has 18 residues. CDR3: CAISVRLGGTGYYNEQFF. The CDR3 DNA follows: TGTGCCATCAGTGTACGTCTTGGCGGGACAGGGTACTACAATGAGCAGTTCTTC.

The V call is TRBV19, the J call TRBJ2-1; TRBD2 matches 8 bases. J lost 5 bases, V lost 6 bases, and 6 bases had no gene match. Looked up from germline, CDR1 is LNHDA and CDR2 is SQIVND (reference sequence). CDR3 size: 14 residues. The CDR3 coding sequence is TGTGCCAGTAGGGAAGACGGGAGGGACAATGAGCAGTTCTTC. Protein product: CASREDGRDNEQFF. Supplemented by reference TRBV19 and TRBJ2-1, the full variable domain reads DGGITQSPKYLFRKEGQNVTLSCEQNLNHDAMYWYRQDPGQGLRLIYYSQIVNDFQKGDIAEGYSVSREKKESFPLTVTSAQKNPTAFYLCASREDGRDNEQFFGPGTRLTVL.

The J gene is TRBJ2-1, the V gene TRBV20-1, with 8 bases lining up with TRBD1. CDR1 is DFQATT and CDR2 is SNEGSKA in the germline V gene (reference sequence). The CDR3 extends over 10 amino acids. The trim removed 3 bases at V and 12 bases at J, leaving 1 base unmatched. CDR3 DNA: TGCAGTGCTAGGGGGACAGGGCAGTTCTTC. Amino acid sequence: CSARGTGQFF.

This clone appeared a few times. The chain has TRBV28 and TRBJ1-1; 8 bases align to TRBD1. With V trimmed by 6 bases and J by 1 base, 7 bases remained unmatched. Germline values: CDR1 MDHEN, CDR2 SYDVKM. The length of the CDR3 is 15 residues. The CDR3 DNA follows: TGTGCCAGCAGAAGCTCGGGACAGGCGAACACTGAAGCTTTCTTT. Translating gives CASRSSGQANTEAFF. The entire variable domain, with the rest obtained from reference TRBV28 and TRBJ1-1, is as follows: DVKVTQSSRYLVKRTGEKVFLECVQDMDHENMFWYRQDPGLGLRLIYFSYDVKMKEKGDIPEGYSVSREKKERFSLILESASTNQTSMYLCASRSSGQANTEAFFGQGTRLTVV.

This clone was counted only a few times. This chain joins TRBV28 and TRBJ2-3, with 7 positions matching TRBD2. V gave up 5 bases and J gave up 7 bases; unmatched junction bases: 6. CDR3 length equals 13 residues. Germline V gives CDR1 MDHEN, CDR2 SYDVKM. CDR3 sequence reads: CASSHTSANTQYF. In DNA form, the CDR3 reads TGTGCCAGCAGTCACACTAGCGCCAATACGCAGTATTTT.

In this sample, this clone turned up once. The chain employs TRBV7-2 and TRBJ2-3; TRBD2 matches 9 bases. Germline CDR1 SGHTA, CDR2 FQGNSA. The CDR3 runs 16 residues. J lost 3 bases, V lost 2 bases, and 6 bases had no gene match. This CDR3 reads CASSLWAGGPTDTQYF. The CDR3 region has the DNA TGTGCCAGCAGCTTATGGGCGGGAGGGCCGACAGATACGCAGTATTTT.

This clone was found a few times. CDR3 bases: TGTGCCAGCTCACGGGGACTAGTCTCCTACGAGCAGTACTTC. Residues: CASSRGLVSYEQYF. The chain combines TRBV18 with TRBJ2-7, with 8 nucleotides matching TRBD2. V gave up 4 bases and J gave up 0 bases; unmatched junction bases: 2. Germline assignment: CDR1 KGHSH and CDR2 LQKENI. This CDR3 has 14 amino acids.

The genes are TRBV9 and TRBJ1-5; possible D gene TRBD1, 6 bases. From germline, CDR1 is SGDLS and CDR2 YYNGEE. V lost 0 bases to trimming and J lost 4 bases, with 11 bases between them. The CDR3 consists of 15 residues. This CDR3 is CASSVGSGVNQPQHF. The CDR3 nucleotides read TGTGCCAGCAGCGTAGGTTCAGGGGTGAATCAGCCCCAGCATTTT.

This chain joins TRBV28 and TRBJ1-2; TRBD1 matches at 8 bases. V dropped 9 bases and J dropped 0; count of bases not matched to a gene: 6. The CDR3 loop spans 14 amino acids. Germline CDR1 is MDHEN and CDR2 is SYDVKM. CDR3 in DNA: TGTGCCAGTTGGACAGGGCCTACTAACTATGGCTACACCTTC. It translates to CASWTGPTNYGYTF.

The genes are TRBV10-3 and TRBJ2-1; D remains ambiguous. Germline V gene sequence: CDR1 ENHRY, CDR2 SYGVKD. V lost 3 bases and J 6 bases, leaving 18 bases between the germline ends. The CDR3 is 16 amino acids. The CDR3, as DNA: TGTGCCATCAGTGACTCTCGGCAAAGGTCTCCCAATGAGCAGTTCTTC. It encodes CAISDSRQRSPNEQFF.

This clone occurred a few times. The junction shows a germline mismatch at one end, possibly a read error. The chain combines TRBV7-2 with TRBJ2-3; 8 bases fit TRBD2. Looked up from germline, CDR1 is SGHTA and CDR2 is FQGNSA. This CDR3 has 16 residues. The CDR3 coding sequence is TGTGCCAGCAGCCCTGCCCGGGCGGGAGGAACAGTTACGCAGTATTTT. As protein: CASSPARAGGTVTQYF. The complete variable domain, with remaining parts taken from reference TRBV7-2 and TRBJ2-3, reads GAGVSQSPSNKVTEKGKDVELRCDPISGHTALYWYRQSLGQGLEFLIYFQGNSAPDKSGLPSDRFSAERTGGSVSTLTIQRTQQEDSAVYLCASSPARAGGTVTQYFGPGTRLTVL.

A few counts support this clone. The V call is TRBV5-1, the J call TRBJ2-5, with D tentatively TRBD2 (5 bases). CDR1 and CDR2 from the germline V gene are SGHRS and YFSETQ. V lost 4 bases and J lost 7, with 20 bases in between. The CDR3 contains 15 residues. DNA for the CDR3: TGCGCCAGCAGCGTGGCTCAATCGGGATCCAGGACCCAGTACTTC. As protein: CASSVAQSGSRTQYF.

Only a few counts were recorded for this clone. The chain links TRBV9 to TRBJ2-2; 12 nucleotides match TRBD2. Germline-derived CDR1 and CDR2 are SGDLS and YYNGEE. CDR3 size: 15 residues. The junction had 4 bases not matched to a gene; V was cut back by 3 bases and J by 7 bases. CDR3 in DNA: TGTGCCAGCAGCGGGACTAGCGGGATGAACGGGGAGCTGTTTTTT. Amino acids: CASSGTSGMNGELFF.

The J gene is TRBJ2-7, the V gene TRBV11-2; TRBD1 is a possible D gene (5 bases). The CDR3 sequence is 13 residues long. Trimming took 3 bases from V and 6 from J, leaving 12 bases between them. Per the germline V gene, CDR1 is SGHAT and CDR2 is FQNNGV. CDR3 protein: CASSFGRAGEQYF. DNA for the CDR3: TGTGCCAGCAGCTTTGGCAGGGCTGGCGAGCAGTACTTC.

The rearrangement joins TRBV7-2 to TRBJ1-1; D not certain. This CDR3 is 14 amino acids long. CDR1 and CDR2 (germline): SGHTA, FQGNSA. Between the trimmed V and J ends, which lost 1 base and 1 base, there was a span of 7 bases. CDR3 sequence: CASSLDWPNTEAFF. The CDR3 nucleotides are TGTGCCAGCAGCTTAGATTGGCCGAACACTGAAGCTTTCTTT.

This clone was detected only a few times. The V gene is TRBV19, the J gene TRBJ2-2; TRBD1 might be the D (5 bases). CDR1 and CDR2 (germline): LNHDA, SQIVND (reference sequence). Trimming removed 3 bases from V and 1 base from J, with 9 bases in between. This CDR3 is built from 15 residues. CDR3 nucleotide sequence: TGTGCCAGTAGTATGGGCAGGGTGAACACCGGGGAGCTGTTTTTT. Protein product: CASSMGRVNTGELFF. The full variable domain, completed using reference TRBV19 and TRBJ2-2, is DGGITQSPKYLFRKEGQNVTLSCEQNLNHDAMYWYRQDPGQGLRLIYYSQIVNDFQKGDIAEGYSVSREKKESFPLTVTSAQKNPTAFYLCASSMGRVNTGELFFGEGSRLTVL.